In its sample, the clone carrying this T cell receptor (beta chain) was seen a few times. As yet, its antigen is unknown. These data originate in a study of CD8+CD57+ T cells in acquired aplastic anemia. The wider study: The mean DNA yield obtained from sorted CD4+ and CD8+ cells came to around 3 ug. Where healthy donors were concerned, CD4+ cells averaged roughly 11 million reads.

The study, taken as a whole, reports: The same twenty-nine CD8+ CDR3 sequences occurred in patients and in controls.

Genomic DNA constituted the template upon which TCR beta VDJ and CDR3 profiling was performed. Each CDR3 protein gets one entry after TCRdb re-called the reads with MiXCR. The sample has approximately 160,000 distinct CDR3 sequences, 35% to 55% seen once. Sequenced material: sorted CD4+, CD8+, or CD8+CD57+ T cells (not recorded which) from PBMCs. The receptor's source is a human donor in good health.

CDR3 region: CASRGSGGAQHEQFF. CDR3 DNA: TGCGCCAGCAGAGGAAGCGGGGGGGCCCAGCATGAGCAGTTCTTC. The rearrangement uses TRBV10-2 and TRBJ2-1; TRBD2 matches at 10 bases. The CDR3 totals 15 residues. Trimming removed 6 bases from V and 8 bases from J; junction bases left unmatched: 10. CDR1 and CDR2 (germline): WSHSY, SAAADI.